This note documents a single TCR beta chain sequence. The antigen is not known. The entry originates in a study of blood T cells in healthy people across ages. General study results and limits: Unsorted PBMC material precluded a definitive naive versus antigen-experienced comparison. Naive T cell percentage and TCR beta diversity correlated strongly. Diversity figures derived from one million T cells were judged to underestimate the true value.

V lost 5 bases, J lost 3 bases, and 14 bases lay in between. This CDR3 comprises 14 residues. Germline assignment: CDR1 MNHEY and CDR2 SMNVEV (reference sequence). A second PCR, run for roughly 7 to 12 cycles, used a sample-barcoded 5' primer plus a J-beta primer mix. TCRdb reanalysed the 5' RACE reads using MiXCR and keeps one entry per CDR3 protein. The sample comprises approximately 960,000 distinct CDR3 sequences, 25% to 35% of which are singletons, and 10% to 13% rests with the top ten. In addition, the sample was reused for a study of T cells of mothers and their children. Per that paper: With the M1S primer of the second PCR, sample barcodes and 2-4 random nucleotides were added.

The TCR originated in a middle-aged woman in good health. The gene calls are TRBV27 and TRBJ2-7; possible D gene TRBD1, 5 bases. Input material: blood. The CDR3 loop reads CASSQDDRIYEQYF. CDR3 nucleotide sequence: TGTGCCAGCAGTCAAGATGACAGAATCTACGAGCAGTACTTC.